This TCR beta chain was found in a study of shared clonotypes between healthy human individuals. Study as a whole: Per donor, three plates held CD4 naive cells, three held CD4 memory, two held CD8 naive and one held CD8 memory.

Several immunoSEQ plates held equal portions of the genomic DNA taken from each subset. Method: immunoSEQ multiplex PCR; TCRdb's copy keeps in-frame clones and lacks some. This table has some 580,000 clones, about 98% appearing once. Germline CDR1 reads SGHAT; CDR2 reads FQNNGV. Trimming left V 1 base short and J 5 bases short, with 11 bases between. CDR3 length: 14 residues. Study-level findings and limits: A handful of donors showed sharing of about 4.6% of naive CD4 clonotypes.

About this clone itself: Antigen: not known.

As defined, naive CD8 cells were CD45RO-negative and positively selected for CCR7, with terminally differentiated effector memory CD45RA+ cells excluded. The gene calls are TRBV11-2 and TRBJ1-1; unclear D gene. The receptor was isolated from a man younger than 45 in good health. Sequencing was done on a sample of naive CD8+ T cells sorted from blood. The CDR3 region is CASSLAGEETEAFF. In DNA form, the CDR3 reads TGTGCCAGCAGCTTAGCCGGGGAGGAGACTGAAGCTTTCTTT.